This T cell receptor beta chain is from a study of T cell responses to AZD1222 COVID-19 vaccine. The wider study: Combined were second doses at about 4 or about 12 weeks. Whole-study results and caveats: Every sample of the repertoires postdated the peak T cell response.

A remark on this clone: Its antigen is still unknown.

Assay used: immunoSEQ multiplex PCR; TCRdb lists only in-frame clones, some missing. Of about 140,000 clones in the sample, roughly 90% were seen once. The germline V and J ends were trimmed by 2 bases and 2 bases, with 8 bases remaining between them. The germline V gene encodes CDR1 SEHNR and CDR2 FQNEAQ (reference sequence). There are 14 residues in the CDR3. The rearrangement uses TRBV7-9 and TRBJ2-3; no clear D gene. This receptor was taken from an adult in good health. Sequencing was performed on peripheral blood, taken on day 0 of AZD1222 vaccination. CDR3 bases: TGTGCCAGCAGCTTATTTGGGCCCACAGATACGCAGTATTTT. The encoded protein is CASSLFGPTDTQYF.